What follows are 5 T cell receptor beta chains derived from one specimen sequenced in a study of beta chain features in type 1 diabetes. The sequenced template was cDNA made from the entire isolated RNA. The protocol was immunoSEQ multiplex PCR, while the TCRdb copy is restricted to in-frame clones and leaves out a portion. Seen here are 330,000 or so clones, about 14% observed once, and the top ten hold roughly 6.7%. Input material: central memory CD4+ T cells from blood. These receptors originate from a man under 40 in good health.

The chain employs TRBV6-6 and TRBJ2-7, with 7 bases matching TRBD2. Trimming cost V 5 bases and J 6 bases; bases outside gene matches: 7. CDR3 size: 13 residues. The germline V gene encodes CDR1 MNHNY and CDR2 SVGAGI (reference sequence). The CDR3 reads CASSIAGRTEQYF. DNA of the CDR3: TGTGCCAGCAGTATCGCCGGGAGGACCGAGCAGTACTTC.

This clone was counted a few times. The chain couples TRBV4-1 to TRBJ1-6; D ambiguous. The CDR3 contains 14 residues. Deletions cut 1 base from V and 14 bases from J, with 15 bases between. Germline assignment: CDR1 MGHRA and CDR2 YSYEKL. The CDR3 loop is CASSQGNAGVALHF. DNA of the CDR3: TGCGCCAGCAGCCAAGGGAACGCGGGTGTAGCCCTCCACTTT.

The chain couples TRBV7-6 to TRBJ2-3; the match to TRBD2 covers 7 bases. CDR1 and CDR2 from the germline V gene are SGHVS and FNYEAQ. CDR3 length: 16 residues. Unmatched junction bases numbered 8, after V lost 1 base and J lost 4 bases. Written as DNA, the CDR3 is TGTGCCAGCAGCTTAGATGCCGGGAGGTCCCCAGATACGCAGTATTTT. Amino acids: CASSLDAGRSPDTQYF. The full variable domain, completed using reference TRBV7-6 and TRBJ2-3, is GAGVSQSPRYKVTKRGQDVALRCDPISGHVSLYWYRQALGQGPEFLTYFNYEAQQDKSGLPNDRFSAERPEGSISTLTIQRTEQRDSAMYRCASSLDAGRSPDTQYFGPGTRLTVL.

This clone was seen a few times. This chain joins TRBV7-9 and TRBJ1-6; no reliable D call. Per the germline V gene, CDR1 is SEHNR and CDR2 is FQNEAQ (reference sequence). The CDR3 has 13 residues. V lost 1 base, J lost 9 bases, and 7 bases lay in between. CDR3 region: CASSLGQFSPLHF. The DNA for the CDR3 is TGTGCCAGCAGCTTAGGACAATTTTCACCCCTCCACTTT.

This clone was detected a few times. V is TRBV4-3 and J is TRBJ1-4; weak D call: TRBD1 (6 bases). Trimming removed 4 bases from V and 6 bases from J, with 18 bases in between. The CDR3 has 16 amino acids. The germline V gene encodes CDR1 LGHNA and CDR2 YSLEER. CDR3 protein: CASSPSLGGFDEKLFF. The CDR3 nucleotides are TGCGCCAGCAGCCCATCGCTCGGGGGCTTTGATGAAAAACTGTTTTTT.